Listed below are T cell receptor beta chains from one sample, sequenced in a study of beta chain features in type 1 diabetes. Clones were sequenced by immunoSEQ multiplex PCR, and TCRdb holds only the in-frame ones, with some missing. The sample shows 160,000 or so clones, approximately 9.1% of them seen only once. The source material was central memory CD4+ T cells from blood. These receptors were obtained from a woman between 18 and 29 years old in good health. The CDR3 runs from the conserved cysteine through the conserved F or W. The order of the fields is D gene, V gene, J gene, clone size, CDR3 DNA, CDR3 protein. The D gene is left open where the match is weak. Expanded clones are given a class, and other clones once, few, many or no size at all.

d_gene: -
v_gene: TRBV7-2
j_gene: TRBJ2-5
abundance: -
CDR3nt: TGTGCCAGCAGCTTACACGGAGGGGAAGAGACCCAGTACTTC
CDR3aa: CASSLHGGEETQYF

d_gene: TRBD2
v_gene: TRBV4-1
j_gene: TRBJ2-5
abundance: -
CDR3nt: TGCGCCAGCAGCCAAGTTTCTCCACTAGCGAACCAAGAGACCCAGTACTTC
CDR3aa: CASSQVSPLANQETQYF

d_gene: TRBD2
v_gene: TRBV30
j_gene: TRBJ2-1
abundance: few
CDR3nt: TGTGCCTGGGTCGGGAGGGGGGGATCCTACAATGAGCAGTTCTTC
CDR3aa: CAWVGRGGSYNEQFF

d_gene: -
v_gene: TRBV5-6
j_gene: TRBJ1-1
abundance: -
CDR3nt: TGTGCCAGCAGCTTGTGGACTAATGAAGCTTTCTTT
CDR3aa: CASSLWTNEAFF

d_gene: TRBD1
v_gene: TRBV5-4
j_gene: TRBJ2-7
abundance: -
CDR3nt: TGTGCCAGCAGCCCTCGACAGGGGAACTACGAGCAGTACTTC
CDR3aa: CASSPRQGNYEQYF

d_gene: TRBD2
v_gene: TRBV9
j_gene: TRBJ2-1
abundance: -
CDR3nt: TGTGCCAGCAGCGTTAGCGGGAGAGACAATGAGCAGTTCTTC
CDR3aa: CASSVSGRDNEQFF

d_gene: -
v_gene: TRBV18
j_gene: TRBJ1-6
abundance: few
CDR3nt: TGTGCCAGCTCACCATCGAGGAATGGGTCACCCCTCCACTTT
CDR3aa: CASSPSRNGSPLHF

d_gene: -
v_gene: TRBV18
j_gene: TRBJ2-5
abundance: -
CDR3nt: TGTGCCAGCTCCCCAGGTCAGGGGCTGGAGACCCAGTACTTC
CDR3aa: CASSPGQGLETQYF

d_gene: TRBD2
v_gene: TRBV29-1
j_gene: TRBJ2-1
abundance: -
CDR3nt: TGCAGCGCAAAGCGGGAGTGGAATGAGCAGTTCTTC
CDR3aa: CSAKREWNEQFF

d_gene: TRBD1
v_gene: TRBV5-6
j_gene: TRBJ1-2
abundance: few
CDR3nt: TGTGCCAGCAGCTTGGATCAGGGGGCAAATGGCTACACCTTC
CDR3aa: CASSLDQGANGYTF

d_gene: -
v_gene: TRBV19
j_gene: TRBJ2-7
abundance: -
CDR3nt: TGTGCCAGTAGTGTCCAGGGGACGCCCTACGAGCAGTACTTC
CDR3aa: CASSVQGTPYEQYF

d_gene: -
v_gene: TRBV19
j_gene: TRBJ2-5
abundance: -
CDR3nt: TGTGCCAGTAGTATCGTCTTTCCGGGGGAGACCCAGTACTTC
CDR3aa: CASSIVFPGETQYF

d_gene: TRBD2
v_gene: TRBV2
j_gene: TRBJ2-3
abundance: few
CDR3nt: TGTGCCAGCAGTGGTGCGACTAGCGGCACAGATACGCAGTATTTT
CDR3aa: CASSGATSGTDTQYF

d_gene: TRBD1
v_gene: TRBV11-2
j_gene: TRBJ1-2
abundance: -
CDR3nt: TGTGCCAGCAGCCTAGGGGGCGCGAATCTGAACTATGGCTACACCTTC
CDR3aa: CASSLGGANLNYGYTF

d_gene: -
v_gene: TRBV7-2
j_gene: TRBJ1-1
abundance: few
CDR3nt: TGTGCCAGCAGCTTCGCCAGGGATGGCACTGAAGCTTTCTTT
CDR3aa: CASSFARDGTEAFF

d_gene: TRBD1
v_gene: TRBV7-9
j_gene: TRBJ2-1
abundance: many
CDR3nt: TGTGCCAGCAGCCCATGGACAGGGTCCGATGAGCAGTTCTTC
CDR3aa: CASSPWTGSDEQFF

d_gene: -
v_gene: TRBV6-6
j_gene: TRBJ2-5
abundance: -
CDR3nt: TGTGCCAGCAGTTACAGACAGGCCGGTATGGAGACCCAGTACTTC
CDR3aa: CASSYRQAGMETQYF